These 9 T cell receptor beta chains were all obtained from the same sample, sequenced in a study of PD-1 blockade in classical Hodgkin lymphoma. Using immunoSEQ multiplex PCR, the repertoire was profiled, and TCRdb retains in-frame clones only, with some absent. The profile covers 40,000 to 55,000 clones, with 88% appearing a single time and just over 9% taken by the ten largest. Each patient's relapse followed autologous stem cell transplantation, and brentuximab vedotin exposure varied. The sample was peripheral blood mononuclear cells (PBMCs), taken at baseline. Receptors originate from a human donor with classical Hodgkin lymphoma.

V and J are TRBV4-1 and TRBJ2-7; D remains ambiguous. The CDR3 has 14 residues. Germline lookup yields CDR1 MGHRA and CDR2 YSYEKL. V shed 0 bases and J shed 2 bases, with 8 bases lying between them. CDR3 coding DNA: TGCGCCAGCAGCCAAGATCCCGTAACCTACGAGCAGTACTTC. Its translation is CASSQDPVTYEQYF.

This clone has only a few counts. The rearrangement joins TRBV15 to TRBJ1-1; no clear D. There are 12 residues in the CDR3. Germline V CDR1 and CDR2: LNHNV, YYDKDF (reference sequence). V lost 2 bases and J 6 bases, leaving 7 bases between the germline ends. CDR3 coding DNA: TGTGCCACCAGCAGAACTCGGGCTGAAGCTTTCTTT. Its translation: CATSRTRAEAFF.

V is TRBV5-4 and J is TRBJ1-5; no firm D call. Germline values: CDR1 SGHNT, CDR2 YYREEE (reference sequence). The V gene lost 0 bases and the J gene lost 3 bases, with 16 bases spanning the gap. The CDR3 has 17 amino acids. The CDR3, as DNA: TGTGCCAGCAGCTTGGCCCCGGTTCTCCCAGACAATCAGCCCCAGCATTTT. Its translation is CASSLAPVLPDNQPQHF.

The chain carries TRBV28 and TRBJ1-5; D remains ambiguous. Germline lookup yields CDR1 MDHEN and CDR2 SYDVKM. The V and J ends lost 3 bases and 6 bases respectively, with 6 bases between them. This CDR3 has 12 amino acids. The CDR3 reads CASSLPGQPQHF. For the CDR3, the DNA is TGTGCCAGCAGTTTGCCGGGTCAGCCCCAGCATTTT.

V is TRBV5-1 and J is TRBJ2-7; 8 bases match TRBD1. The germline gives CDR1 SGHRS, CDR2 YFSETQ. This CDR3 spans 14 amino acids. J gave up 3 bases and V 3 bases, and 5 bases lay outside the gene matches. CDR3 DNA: TGCGCCAGCAGCTGGGACAGGACCCACTACGAGCAGTACTTC. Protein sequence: CASSWDRTHYEQYF.

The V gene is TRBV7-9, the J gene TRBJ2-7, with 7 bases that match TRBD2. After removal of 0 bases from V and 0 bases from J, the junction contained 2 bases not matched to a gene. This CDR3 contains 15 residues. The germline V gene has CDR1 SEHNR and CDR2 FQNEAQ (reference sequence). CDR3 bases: TGTGCCAGCAGCTTAGCCTCTAGCGGCTCCTACGAGCAGTACTTC. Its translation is CASSLASSGSYEQYF.

The CDR3 sequence: CASSLVGGNTIYF. The DNA for the CDR3 is TGCGCCAGCAGCTTGGTCGGCGGAAACACCATATATTTT. The V gene is TRBV5-1, the J gene TRBJ1-3, with D unclear. The germline V gene has CDR1 SGHRS and CDR2 YFSETQ. CDR3 size: 13 residues. V dropped 0 bases and J dropped 4 bases, with 5 bases sitting between them.

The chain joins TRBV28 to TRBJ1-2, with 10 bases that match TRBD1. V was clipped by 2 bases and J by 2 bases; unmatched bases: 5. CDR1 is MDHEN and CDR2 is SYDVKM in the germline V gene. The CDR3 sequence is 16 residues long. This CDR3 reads CASSLPRTGGNYGYTF. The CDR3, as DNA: TGTGCCAGCAGTTTACCTCGGACAGGGGGGAACTATGGCTACACCTTC.

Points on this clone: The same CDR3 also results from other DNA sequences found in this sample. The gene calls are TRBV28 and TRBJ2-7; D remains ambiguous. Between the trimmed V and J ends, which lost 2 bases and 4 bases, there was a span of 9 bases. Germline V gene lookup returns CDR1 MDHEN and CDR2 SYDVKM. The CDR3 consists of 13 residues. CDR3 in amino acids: CASSLGQRYEQYF. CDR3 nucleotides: TGTGCCAGCAGTTTAGGCCAGAGATACGAGCAGTACTTC.